This TCR beta chain was identified during a study of T cells after yellow fever vaccination. Regarding the study as a whole: Across the CD4 and CD8 compartments, a small share of clonotypes was present in both. The presence of abundant clonotypes contaminating from the bulk population was possible in FACS-sorted repertoires. The secondary response was weaker, and its peak arrived faster, on day 5 versus 15.

As for this clonotype: No antigen is known for it.

With 0 bases removed from V and 4 bases from J, the gap between germline ends came to 14 bases. CDR1 SGHRS and CDR2 YFSETQ come from the germline V gene. The CDR3 is 16 residues long. In making TCR cDNA, 5'RACE template switching added a universal primer site and UMIs to it. One entry per CDR3 protein results from TCRdb running MiXCR on the 5' RACE reads. The sample shows 300,000 to 400,000 distinct CDR3 sequences, approximately 12% of them seen only once. The chain carries TRBV5-1 and TRBJ1-5; D may be TRBD1 (6 bases). The sample here was CD4+ T cells sorted from PBMCs, taken 15 days after the yellow fever booster vaccination. The TCR sequence derives from a man between 18 and 29 years old who received the YFV17D yellow fever vaccine. CDR3 loop: CASSLEGGPANQPQHF. CDR3 sequence (DNA): TGCGCCAGCAGCTTGGAGGGGGGTCCTGCAAATCAGCCCCAGCATTTT.